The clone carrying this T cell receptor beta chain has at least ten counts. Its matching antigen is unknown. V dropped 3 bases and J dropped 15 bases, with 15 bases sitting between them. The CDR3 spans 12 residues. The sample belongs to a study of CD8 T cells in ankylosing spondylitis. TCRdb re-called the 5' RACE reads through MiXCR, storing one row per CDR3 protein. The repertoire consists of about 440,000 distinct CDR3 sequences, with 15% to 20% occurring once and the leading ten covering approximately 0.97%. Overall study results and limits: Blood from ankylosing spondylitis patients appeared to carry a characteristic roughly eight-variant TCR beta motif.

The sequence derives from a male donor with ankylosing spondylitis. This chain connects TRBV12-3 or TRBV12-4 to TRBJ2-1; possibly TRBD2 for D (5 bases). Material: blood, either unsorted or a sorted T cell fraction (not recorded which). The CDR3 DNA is TGTGCCAGCAGTTTGGCCGAGCGGCCCCGGTTCTTC. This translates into CASSLAERPRFF.